The sequence of this T cell receptor beta chain was determined in a study of response to subunit inactivated influenza vaccine. Overall study findings and caveats: The authors suggested that every seasonal influenza vaccination recruits few new T cells.

Germline V gene sequence: CDR1 LGHDT, CDR2 YNNKEL (reference sequence). The length of the CDR3 is 15 residues. V gave up 6 bases and J gave up 0 bases, with 11 bases separating them. At least ten counts were recorded for this clonotype. The antigen remains unidentified. MiXCR was run by TCRdb on the RT-PCR reads, yielding one entry per CDR3 protein. The data show fewer than 400,000 distinct CDR3 sequences, around a fifth seen once. Sample: PBMCs from blood, taken less than 22 months after vaccination. J is TRBJ2-2 and V is TRBV3-1; possible D gene TRBD2, 6 bases. This receptor was taken from a man aged 45 to 75 who received an inactivated influenza vaccine. CDR3 DNA: TGTGCCAGCAGGTACGGGAGTTCGAACACCGGGGAGCTGTTTTTT. Amino acids: CASRYGSSNTGELFF.